Following are 6 T cell receptor beta chains from one sample sequenced in a study of Ad26.COV2.S vaccination and SARS-CoV-2 variants. The treatment: over 15 received Ad26.COV2.S at low or high dose, single or two shots; a few received placebo; per-sample allocation not given. It was on day 63 after the first vaccine or placebo injection that samples were taken. The data were produced by immunoSEQ multiplex PCR, yet TCRdb's version contains in-frame clones alone and is incomplete. The table includes some 460,000 clones, 89% detected once. This sample comprised peripheral blood, obtained in a trial of Ad26.COV2.S vaccine versus placebo. These receptor sequences come from a person between 18 and 59 years old who received the Ad26.COV2.S COVID-19 vaccine or a placebo.

The CDR3, as DNA: TGTGCCAGCAGTGATGTACGTCGAGGGGCTCTAAGGTATGAGCAGTTCTTC. As protein: CASSDVRRGALRYEQFF. The V gene is TRBV25-1, the J gene TRBJ2-1; D could derive from TRBD1 or TRBD2 (5 bases each). The V end lost 3 bases, the J end lost 8 bases, and 23 bases lay between the germline ends. This CDR3 has 17 amino acids. Germline V lookup: CDR1 MGHDK, CDR2 SYGVNS.

The rearrangement uses TRBV7-3 and TRBJ2-3, with a weak D call TRBD2 (6 bases). Trimming took 2 bases from V and 2 from J, leaving 14 bases between them. The CDR3 sequence is 16 residues long. The germline CDR1 and CDR2 sequences are SGHTA and FQGTGA. The CDR3 reads CASSLGTGTYTDTQYF. CDR3 bases: TGTGCCAGCAGCTTAGGTACCGGGACTTACACAGATACGCAGTATTTT.

This clone has only a few counts. The rearrangement links TRBV10-1 to TRBJ1-2; no clear D gene. CDR3 length: 13 residues. V lost 6 bases and J lost 4, with 12 bases in between. Germline-derived CDR1 and CDR2 are WNHNN and SYGVQD (reference sequence). CDR3 nucleotide sequence: TGCGCCAGCAGGGCGGACGGATGCTATGGCTACACCTTC. Protein product: CASRADGCYGYTF.

This chain links TRBV28 with TRBJ1-1; weak D call: TRBD1 (5 bases). Per germline, CDR1 MDHEN and CDR2 SYDVKM. V was shortened by 6 bases and J by 6 bases, with 17 bases between the two germline ends. This CDR3 is built from 14 residues. The CDR3 here is CASRPWGFWAEAFF. In nucleotides, the CDR3 is TGTGCCAGCAGACCCTGGGGGTTTTGGGCTGAAGCTTTCTTT. Drawing the rest from reference TRBV28 and TRBJ1-1, the complete variable domain is DVKVTQSSRYLVKRTGEKVFLECVQDMDHENMFWYRQDPGLGLRLIYFSYDVKMKEKGDIPEGYSVSREKKERFSLILESASTNQTSMYLCASRPWGFWAEAFFGQGTRLTVV.

This chain joins TRBV5-5 and TRBJ2-3; D gene unclear. Per the germline V gene, CDR1 is SGHKS and CDR2 is YYEKEE (reference sequence). V was trimmed by 7 bases and J by 3 bases, leaving 18 bases between them. The CDR3 spans 15 residues. This chain's CDR3 is CASGYAEITTDTQYF. The DNA of the CDR3 is TGTGCCAGCGGTTACGCAGAGATCACTACAGATACGCAGTATTTT.

As DNA, the CDR3 is TGTGCCAGCAGCTTGGGTAGCGGGGGGTACAATGAGCAGTTCTTC. Amino acids: CASSLGSGGYNEQFF. This chain joins TRBV7-6 and TRBJ2-1; 10 bases are a match to TRBD2. Germline V CDR1 and CDR2: SGHVS, FNYEAQ. The CDR3 runs to 15 residues. Trimming removed 3 bases from V and 4 bases from J; junction bases left unmatched: 3. The entire variable domain, with the rest obtained from reference TRBV7-6 and TRBJ2-1, is as follows: GAGVSQSPRYKVTKRGQDVALRCDPISGHVSLYWYRQALGQGPEFLTYFNYEAQQDKSGLPNDRFSAERPEGSISTLTIQRTEQRDSAMYRCASSLGSGGYNEQFFGPGTRLTVL.